One T cell receptor beta chain is described in this entry. Deletions cut 0 bases from V and 4 bases from J, with 11 bases between. The CDR3 contains 15 residues. Germline V gene sequence: CDR1 SGDLS, CDR2 YYNGEE. The sample comes from a study of blood T cell repertoires in COVID-19. Method: immunoSEQ multiplex PCR; TCRdb's copy keeps in-frame clones and lacks some. The sample contains about 200,000 clones, 82% of which appear only once. The genes are TRBV9 and TRBJ1-5; the D gene is possibly TRBD1 (6 bases). Material: PBMCs or T cells enriched from blood (not recorded which). The clonotype was recovered from a woman aged 60 to 75 with acute COVID-19. CDR3 sequence: CASSVDTGINQPQHF. DNA for the CDR3: TGTGCCAGCAGCGTAGATACAGGGATAAATCAGCCCCAGCATTTT. The variable domain in full, completed from reference TRBV9 and TRBJ1-5, reads DSGVTQTPKHLITATGQRVTLRCSPRSGDLSVYWYQQSLDQGLQFLIQYYNGEERAKGNILERFSAQQFPDLHSELNLSSLELGDSALYFCASSVDTGINQPQHFGDGTRLSIL.